The entry below describes one T cell receptor (beta chain). Its antigen is still unknown. The germline V gene encodes CDR1 DFQATT and CDR2 SNEGSKA (reference sequence). The CDR3 runs to 12 residues. The source of the sample is a study of monozygotic twins with inflammatory bowel disease. Study-wide findings and caveats: Compared with healthy co-twins, IBD patients showed reduced TCRbeta repertoire diversity by inverse Simpson. Healthy twins showed more clonotype sharing with others than IBD patients, especially patients with disease activity.

UMIs that included a 6-nucleotide sample barcode were added by template switching, which took place during cDNA synthesis. TCRdb reanalyzed the 5' RACE reads and collapses them to one entry per CDR3 protein, without DNA. This repertoire includes just over 300,000 distinct CDR3 sequences. The chain couples TRBV20-1 to TRBJ1-2; TCRdb lists TRBD1, though no DNA is available to test this call. The clonotype was recovered from a human donor with ulcerative colitis or Crohn's disease, or a healthy co-twin of an affected twin (not recorded which). The sequenced sample consisted of blood. The CDR3 region is CSARAGLGGYTF.